The T cell receptor beta chain described here comes from a study of blood T cell repertoires in COVID-19. Overall study context: The United States, Italy and Spain were the sources of the acute and convalescent COVID-19 samples. PBMCs, B-cell-depleted T cells, or T cells provided the cDNA or gDNA that made up the material.

Authors' methods: Amplification with reference gene primers provided the estimates of nucleated cell counts. The protocol was immunoSEQ multiplex PCR, while the TCRdb copy is restricted to in-frame clones and leaves out a portion. The DNA was the basis for D and trimming; V, J and clone size are from that table. The sample records about 67,000 clones, 80% to 90% being singletons. The CDR3 has 15 amino acids. The V gene end was trimmed by 3 bases and the J gene end by 3 bases; junction bases not matched to a gene: 7. The germline CDR1 and CDR2 sequences are MDHEN and SYDVKM. This receptor was obtained from a man in his fifties or sixties with active COVID-19. The sequencing sample was made of peripheral blood. V and J are TRBV28 and TRBJ2-7, with 8 bases that match TRBD2. The CDR3 loop reads CASSFSGLAVYEQYF. The DNA for the CDR3 is TGTGCCAGCAGTTTCTCCGGACTAGCAGTCTACGAGCAGTACTTC.